Sequencing of this T cell receptor beta chain was carried out in a study of blood T cell repertoires in COVID-19. Measured with immunoSEQ multiplex PCR; TCRdb has only the in-frame clones, and not every one. Of roughly 410,000 clones in the sample, over 75% were seen once. The CDR3 consists of 14 residues. Germline V lookup: CDR1 MDHEN, CDR2 SYDVKM. Trimming took off 3 bases at V and 6 bases at J, with 12 bases between the two ends. The clonotype originates from a woman aged 40 to 50 with COVID-19, enrolled during active disease. The chain uses TRBV28 and TRBJ2-1; D perhaps matches TRBD2 (6 bases). Sequenced material: peripheral blood. Here the CDR3 DNA reads TGTGCCAGCAGTTTCGGCGCGGGATTCAATGAGCAGTTCTTC. As protein: CASSFGAGFNEQFF. Based on the CDR3 plus reference TRBV28 and TRBJ2-1, the full variable domain is DVKVTQSSRYLVKRTGEKVFLECVQDMDHENMFWYRQDPGLGLRLIYFSYDVKMKEKGDIPEGYSVSREKKERFSLILESASTNQTSMYLCASSFGAGFNEQFFGPGTRLTVL.